These 32 T cell receptor beta chains were sequenced from one sample in a study of blood T cell repertoires in COVID-19. Assay used: immunoSEQ multiplex PCR; TCRdb lists only in-frame clones, some missing. The sample contains about 170,000 clones, approximately 82% of which appear only once. The sequencing input was peripheral blood. These receptors all stem from a woman older than 75 with acute or convalescent COVID-19.

The V and J genes are TRBV12-5 and TRBJ1-1; D is ambiguous. Trimming left V 3 bases short and J 7 bases short, with 9 bases between. The CDR3 is 12 amino acids. Germline V gives CDR1 LGHNT, CDR2 FRNRAP. For the CDR3, the DNA is TGTGCTAGTGGTTTTGGGCTCCGTGAAGCTTTCTTT. Translation gives CASGFGLREAFF. Based on the CDR3 plus reference TRBV12-5 and TRBJ1-1, the full variable domain is DARVTQTPRHKVTEMGQEVTMRCQPILGHNTVFWYRQTMMQGLELLAYFRNRAPLDDSGMPKDRFSAEMPDATLATLKIQPSEPRDSAVYFCASGFGLREAFFGQGTRLTVV.

The chain employs TRBV27 and TRBJ1-1, with 8 bases matching TRBD1. The ends lost 0 bases at V and 3 bases at J; junction bases unmatched: 6. Germline CDR1 and CDR2: MNHEY and SMNVEV (reference sequence). This CDR3 is built from 16 residues. CDR3 sequence: CASSLSRTGRDTEAFF. CDR3 sequence (DNA): TGTGCCAGCAGTTTATCAAGGACAGGGAGGGACACTGAAGCTTTCTTT.

The chain links TRBV6-5 to TRBJ1-2, with TRBD1 as a possible D gene (6 bases). CDR1 and CDR2 from the germline V gene are MNHEY and SVGAGI. V lost 5 bases and J lost 4, with 11 bases in between. This CDR3 region has 13 residues. CDR3 loop: CASSTGQFYGYTF. The CDR3 nucleotides are TGTGCCAGCAGTACAGGACAGTTCTATGGCTACACCTTC.

This clone was observed a single time. The J gene is TRBJ2-7, the V gene TRBV20-1; 10 bases fit TRBD2. This CDR3 has 14 amino acids. Germline V gene sequence: CDR1 DFQATT, CDR2 SNEGSKA (reference sequence). V lost 3 bases to trimming and J lost 0 bases; unmatched junction nucleotides: 2. The CDR3 reads CSASPSGGSYEQYF. The CDR3 region has the DNA TGCAGTGCTAGTCCTAGCGGGGGCTCCTACGAGCAGTACTTC.

A word on this clone: Relative to the germline gene, one junction end is altered; a read error may explain this. This chain connects TRBV6-2 or TRBV6-3 to TRBJ1-2, with 9 bases aligning to TRBD1. Germline-derived CDR1 and CDR2 are MNHEY and SVGEGT. This CDR3 contains 14 residues. The CDR3 DNA reads TGTGCCAGCAGCATACAACCGGGACAGGGAACCTTGCATTTC. It translates to CASSIQPGQGTLHF.

The rearrangement uses TRBV9 and TRBJ1-1; 10 nucleotides match TRBD1. V was pared by 3 bases and J by 5 bases, with 7 bases of the junction left unmatched. This CDR3 is built from 15 residues. Germline V gene data show CDR1 as SGDLS and CDR2 as YYNGEE. The CDR3 DNA reads as TGTGCCAGCAGCGCCGGGACAGGGGTGGTGACTGAAGCTTTCTTT. It translates to CASSAGTGVVTEAFF.

This clone showed up many times. V gene TRBV5-4 combines with J gene TRBJ1-3; tentatively, D is TRBD1 (6 bases). Germline V CDR1 and CDR2: SGHNT, YYREEE (reference sequence). The ends were cut back, 5 bases at V and 1 base at J, with 13 bases in the middle. The CDR3 is 15 residues long. The CDR3 DNA reads as TGTGCCAGCAGTATGGGGGGGGCTTCTGGAAACACCATATATTTT. Residues: CASSMGGASGNTIYF.

The sample holds one count of this clone. The chain joins TRBV7-8 to TRBJ1-1; D is undetermined. V was trimmed by 3 bases and J by 10 bases, leaving 12 bases between them. Germline V gives CDR1 SGHVS, CDR2 FQNEAQ. The CDR3 is 12 amino acids. The CDR3 DNA is TGTGCCAGCAGCTTTTCGGGTGTGGTAGCTTTCTTT. Translated, it gives CASSFSGVVAFF. Filled out from reference TRBV7-8 and TRBJ1-1, the complete variable domain reads GAGVSQSPRYKVAKRGQDVALRCDPISGHVSLFWYQQALGQGPEFLTYFQNEAQLDKSGLPSDRFFAERPEGSVSTLKIQRTQQEDSAVYLCASSFSGVVAFFGQGTRLTVV.

Only a few counts were recorded for this clone. The V gene is TRBV7-2, the J gene TRBJ2-5; D is unclear. The CDR3 contains 15 residues. Germline CDR1 is SGHTA and CDR2 is FQGNSA. V was trimmed by 5 bases and J by 0 bases, leaving 13 bases between them. Written as DNA, the CDR3 is TGTGCCAGCAGCCCAACAACGGAGTACCAAGAGACCCAGTACTTC. Its protein product is CASSPTTEYQETQYF. Full variable domain (outside the CDR3, taken from reference TRBV7-2 and TRBJ2-5): GAGVSQSPSNKVTEKGKDVELRCDPISGHTALYWYRQSLGQGLEFLIYFQGNSAPDKSGLPSDRFSAERTGGSVSTLTIQRTQQEDSAVYLCASSPTTEYQETQYFGPGTRLLVL.

The rearrangement joins TRBV6-4 to TRBJ2-3; D is perhaps TRBD2 (5 bases). Trimming shortened V by 0 bases and J by 4 bases, and 11 bases separated the two germline ends. The germline gives CDR1 MRHNA, CDR2 SNTAGT. The CDR3 is made up of 15 amino acids. This chain's CDR3 is CASSDSGLGADTQYF. CDR3 in DNA: TGTGCCAGCAGTGACTCAGGACTCGGCGCAGATACGCAGTATTTT.

This clone was detected only once. The chain joins TRBV5-1 to TRBJ2-5, with D possibly being TRBD1 (6 bases). The V and J ends lost 0 bases and 5 bases respectively, with 11 bases between them. The CDR3 has 14 amino acids. The V gene's germline CDR1 is SGHRS and CDR2 YFSETQ. CDR3 protein: CASSLVMGAETQYF. The CDR3 DNA sequence: TGCGCCAGCAGCTTGGTAATGGGGGCGGAGACCCAGTACTTC.

The V gene is TRBV5-1, the J gene TRBJ1-1; a weak D match, TRBD1 (5 bases). The germline V gene has CDR1 SGHRS and CDR2 YFSETQ. There are 15 residues in the CDR3. V was clipped by 3 bases and J by 4 bases, with 16 bases between them. The CDR3 sequence: CASSSDTSMGTEAFF. CDR3 DNA: TGCGCCAGCAGCTCGGACACTTCTATGGGCACTGAAGCTTTCTTT.

J is TRBJ2-1 and V is TRBV7-2; 10 positions agree with TRBD2. The CDR3 is 15 residues long. CDR1 and CDR2 from the germline V gene are SGHTA and FQGNSA. V shed 3 bases, J shed 6 bases, and the junction held 5 bases outside the gene matches. The chain's CDR3 is CASSFGLAGVNEQFF. CDR3 sequence (DNA): TGTGCCAGCAGCTTTGGGCTAGCGGGAGTCAATGAGCAGTTCTTC.

The chain joins TRBV5-6 to TRBJ2-5, with 10 bases that match TRBD2. There are 17 residues in the CDR3. J gave up 1 base and V 0 bases, and 6 bases lay outside the gene matches. Germline CDR1 reads SGHDT; CDR2 reads YYEEEE. CDR3 region: CASSLVGWTSGQETQYF. Here the CDR3 DNA reads TGTGCCAGCAGCTTGGTTGGCTGGACTAGCGGCCAAGAGACCCAGTACTTC.

The chain uses TRBV7-8 and TRBJ2-7; tentative D call: TRBD2 (7 bases). Looked up from germline, CDR1 is SGHVS and CDR2 is FQNEAQ. The V gene lost 2 bases and the J gene lost 6 bases, with 23 bases spanning the gap. The CDR3 has 17 amino acids. The CDR3 nucleotides read TGTGCCAGCAGCTTACTGGGGGGGGGCACCTTAGGTACCGAGCAGTACTTC. Encoded protein: CASSLLGGGTLGTEQYF.

This chain links TRBV10-2 with TRBJ2-1, with 7 nucleotides matching TRBD2. J gave up 8 bases and V 7 bases, and 8 bases lay outside the gene matches. In germline, CDR1 is WSHSY, CDR2 SAAADI. This CDR3 is 13 amino acids long. CDR3 coding DNA: TGCGCCAGCACCGACCAGACTAGCTATGAGCAGTTCTTC. This translates into CASTDQTSYEQFF.

J is TRBJ2-3 and V is TRBV30, with D maybe TRBD2 (6 bases). Trimming took 0 bases from V and 2 from J, leaving 12 bases between them. Germline-derived CDR1 and CDR2 are GTSNPN and SVGIG (reference sequence). The CDR3 has 15 amino acids. The CDR3 coding sequence is TGTGCCTGGAGTGTATGGGAGGACCCCACAGATACGCAGTATTTT. Translation gives CAWSVWEDPTDTQYF.

The genes are TRBV7-6 and TRBJ2-7; 8 positions match TRBD1. V shed 1 base and J 2 bases; nucleotides not matched to a gene: 4. The CDR3 extends over 15 amino acids. Looked up from germline, CDR1 is SGHVS and CDR2 is FNYEAQ. CDR3 bases: TGTGCCAGCAGCTTAGGGGGACAGGCGACCTACGAGCAGTACTTC. Translation gives CASSLGGQATYEQYF.

The chain recombines TRBV29-1 with TRBJ2-1; 8 bases fit TRBD1. Germline V gene sequence: CDR1 SQVTM, CDR2 ANQGSEA. V lost 4 bases and J lost 9; bases outside the gene matches: 5. The CDR3 runs to 12 residues. The CDR3 DNA sequence: TGCAGCGTTGGGGAACAGGGGGTTGAGCAGTTCTTC. Translated: CSVGEQGVEQFF.

This clone was observed a few times. CDR3 nucleotides: TGTGCCAGCAGCTTAGTCGGGAGAATATACGAGCAGTACTTC. Protein product: CASSLVGRIYEQYF. This chain uses TRBV13 with TRBJ2-7; a possible D gene is TRBD2 (6 bases). The CDR3 consists of 14 residues. In germline, CDR1 is PRHDT, CDR2 FYEKMQ (reference sequence). The V end lost 1 base, the J end lost 4 bases, and 11 bases lay between the germline ends.

The rearrangement links TRBV7-8 to TRBJ2-7; 10 bases are shared with TRBD2. The CDR3 covers 15 residues. CDR1 SGHVS and CDR2 FQNEAQ come from the germline V gene. After removal of 4 bases from V and 6 bases from J, the junction contained 9 bases not matched to a gene. The CDR3 is CASSSRALAGSEQYF. The CDR3 coding sequence is TGTGCCAGCAGCTCCCGCGCACTAGCGGGAAGCGAGCAGTACTTC.

CDR3 in DNA: TGCGCCAGCAGCATGGGGCGGACAGGGGTCACCGGGGAGCTGTTTTTT. This codes for CASSMGRTGVTGELFF. The chain carries TRBV5-1 and TRBJ2-2, with 9 bases that match TRBD1. Per germline, CDR1 SGHRS and CDR2 YFSETQ. Losses at the gene ends were 4 bases for V and 4 bases for J; bases not matched to a gene: 8. This CDR3 is built from 16 residues. Supplemented by reference TRBV5-1 and TRBJ2-2, the full variable domain reads KAGVTQTPRYLIKTRGQQVTLSCSPISGHRSVSWYQQTPGQGLQFLFEYFSETQRNKGNFPGRFSGRQFSNSRSEMNVSTLELGDSALYLCASSMGRTGVTGELFFGEGSRLTVL.

On this clone: Other DNA sequences within the sample encode an identical CDR3. The rearrangement joins TRBV30 to TRBJ1-3; tentatively, D is TRBD1 (5 bases). The germline V and J ends were trimmed by 0 bases and 0 bases, with 9 bases remaining between them. This CDR3 contains 15 residues. Germline CDR1 and CDR2: GTSNPN and SVGIG (reference sequence). The CDR3 protein is CAWSVWGRSGNTIYF. CDR3 nucleotides: TGTGCCTGGAGTGTATGGGGCCGCTCTGGAAACACCATATATTTT.

The genes are TRBV2 and TRBJ2-1, with D perhaps TRBD1 (7 bases). Germline V lookup: CDR1 SNHLY, CDR2 FYNNEI. Trimming removed 9 bases from V and 3 bases from J, with 18 bases in between. The CDR3 is made up of 15 amino acids. CDR3 sequence reads: CASQGGLGNYNEQFF. In DNA form, the CDR3 reads TGTGCCAGTCAGGGGGGATTAGGTAACTACAATGAGCAGTTCTTC.

The chain is built from TRBV7-6 and TRBJ2-5; 7 nucleotides match TRBD2. Looked up from germline, CDR1 is SGHVS and CDR2 is FNYEAQ. This CDR3 region has 15 residues. V shed 3 bases, J shed 4 bases, and the junction held 8 bases outside the gene matches. CDR3 loop: CASSFRRAGAETQYF. The CDR3 DNA is TGTGCCAGCAGCTTTAGACGGGCGGGAGCAGAGACCCAGTACTTC.

The rearrangement uses TRBV29-1 and TRBJ2-5; TRBD1 matches 7 bases. Germline CDR1 is SQVTM and CDR2 is ANQGSEA. Trimming took 6 bases from V and 0 from J; bases not matched to a gene: 7. The CDR3 contains 14 residues. The CDR3 reads CSVARDRDQETQYF. The CDR3, as DNA: TGCAGCGTGGCCCGGGACAGAGACCAAGAGACCCAGTACTTC. The full variable domain, its missing parts supplied by reference TRBV29-1 and TRBJ2-5, is SAVISQKPSRDICQRGTSLTIQCQVDSQVTMMFWYRQQPGQSLTLIATANQGSEATYESGFVIDKFPISRPNLTFSTLTVSNMSPEDSSIYLCSVARDRDQETQYFGPGTRLLVL.

This clone appeared once. The chain is built from TRBV5-6 and TRBJ1-5, with D possibly being TRBD1 (5 bases). The ends were cut back, 3 bases at V and 5 bases at J, with 12 bases in the middle. Germline V gene lookup returns CDR1 SGHDT and CDR2 YYEEEE. The CDR3 is 14 residues long. The DNA of the CDR3 is TGTGCCAGCAGCTACCGGGCAGGGTATCAGCCCCAGCATTTT. Translation gives CASSYRAGYQPQHF.

This chain uses TRBV24-1 with TRBJ2-5; no definite D call. This CDR3 is built from 13 residues. Looked up from germline, CDR1 is KGHDR and CDR2 is SFDVKD. Trimming cost V 3 bases and J 9 bases, with 13 bases left between them. CDR3 in amino acids: CATSDPSAGSQYF. The CDR3 region has the DNA TGTGCCACCAGTGATCCTTCGGCCGGGTCCCAGTACTTC.

V is TRBV6-2 or TRBV6-3 and J is TRBJ2-5; no definite D call. The CDR3 is 12 residues long. Germline CDR1 is MNHEY and CDR2 is SVGEGT. V shed 4 bases and J shed 7 bases, with 10 bases lying between them. DNA of the CDR3: TGTGCCAGCAGTTTTCTAGAAGGGACCCAGTACTTC. The encoded protein is CASSFLEGTQYF.

The V gene is TRBV18, the J gene TRBJ2-3, with 13 positions matching TRBD2. Germline loops: CDR1 KGHSH, CDR2 LQKENI. Losses at the gene ends were 3 bases for V and 1 base for J; bases not matched to a gene: 1. This CDR3 has 16 residues. Here the CDR3 reads CASSPGLAGGTDTQYF. CDR3 DNA: TGTGCCAGCTCACCCGGACTAGCGGGGGGCACAGATACGCAGTATTTT.

The chain is built from TRBV10-1 and TRBJ2-3; weak D call: TRBD2 (5 bases). The CDR3 loop spans 16 amino acids. Germline loops: CDR1 WNHNN, CDR2 SYGVQD (reference sequence). Trimming stripped 7 bases from V and 4 bases from J, with 21 bases between. This CDR3 is CASNRYSGKRADTQYF. In nucleotides, the CDR3 is TGCGCCAGCAACAGATACAGCGGCAAGAGGGCAGATACGCAGTATTTT.

The J gene is TRBJ2-7, the V gene TRBV3-1 (or the pseudogene TRBV3-2); D call uncertain. The length of the CDR3 is 11 residues. V was clipped by 4 bases and J by 6 bases, with 7 bases between them. Germline V gene data show CDR1 as LGHDT and CDR2 as YNNKEL (reference sequence). The CDR3 DNA reads as TGTGCCAGCAGCCCCGGCGGCGAGCAGTACTTC. The encoded protein is CASSPGGEQYF.